The rows below give T cell receptor beta chains drawn from one sample of a study of Ad26.COV2.S vaccination and SARS-CoV-2 variants. Sequenced by immunoSEQ multiplex PCR; TCRdb stores in-frame clones only, minus some. The sample has about 350,000 clones; roughly 84% are singletons. The source was peripheral blood, collected in a trial of Ad26.COV2.S vaccine versus placebo. All receptors come from a person between 18 and 59 years old who received the Ad26.COV2.S COVID-19 vaccine or a placebo. Both conserved end residues are part of each CDR3. Each record gives: V gene, clone size, CDR3 length, D gene, J gene, CDR3 DNA, CDR3 protein. The D gene is left open where the match is weak. Only some rows state a clone size, as once, few, many or a class for expanded clones.

TRBV7-2,-,14,-,TRBJ2-7,TGTGCCAGCAGCTCCCAGCAGGGGATCTACGAGCAGTACTTC,CASSSQQGIYEQYF
TRBV28,-,14,TRBD1,TRBJ1-2,TGTGCCAGCAGCCGACGACAGGGTGTGTATGGCTACACCTTC,CASSRRQGVYGYTF
TRBV25-1,-,15,-,TRBJ1-1,TGTGCCAGCAGGGACGTAAAAGGGGGGAACACTGAAGCTTTCTTT,CASRDVKGGNTEAFF
TRBV28,-,14,-,TRBJ2-7,TGTGCCAGCAGAAGGGACCGAAACTCGGGCGAGCAGTACTTC,CASRRDRNSGEQYF
TRBV5-1,-,15,TRBD1,TRBJ2-2,TGCGCCAGCAGCTCCGGACAGGGGGCAGCCGGGGAGCTGTTTTTT,CASSSGQGAAGELFF
TRBV7-2,-,14,-,TRBJ1-5,TGTGCCAGCAGCCCAACACTAGCTGAGCAGCCCCAGCATTTT,CASSPTLAEQPQHF
TRBV5-1,few,14,TRBD2,TRBJ2-1,TGCGCCAGCAACTCGCGGGGGGCCTACAATGAGCAGTTCTTC,CASNSRGAYNEQFF
TRBV12-3/TRBV12-4,-,13,-,TRBJ1-1,TGTGCCAGCAGTTATAACATTCTGACTGAAGCTTTCTTT,CASSYNILTEAFF
TRBV5-6,-,12,-,TRBJ2-1,TGTGCCAGCAACGCCATAGCTCCCGAGCAGTTCTTC,CASNAIAPEQFF
TRBV27,few,15,TRBD1,TRBJ2-1,TGTGCCAGCAGTACGGGACAGGGCCATCCCAATGAGCAGTTCTTC,CASSTGQGHPNEQFF
TRBV5-5,-,14,TRBD1,TRBJ1-1,TGTGCCAGCAGCTACACAGGGGGAAGACCTGAAGCTTTCTTT,CASSYTGGRPEAFF
TRBV6-2/TRBV6-3,-,15,-,TRBJ1-5,TGTGCCAGCACCCCAACAGGCGAGGGGAATCAGCCCCAGCATTTT,CASTPTGEGNQPQHF
TRBV12-3/TRBV12-4,-,13,-,TRBJ1-3,TGTGCCAGCCGCTCCTCATCTGGAAACACCATATATTTT,CASRSSSGNTIYF
TRBV7-9,few,19,TRBD2,TRBJ2-1,TGTGCCAGCAGAGGTTTAGGGACTAGCGGGAGGTTTGGATACAATGAGCAGTTCTTC,CASRGLGTSGRFGYNEQFF
TRBV27,-,14,TRBD1,TRBJ2-7,TGTGCCAGCAGGTATAACAGGGGTTCCTACGAGCAGTACTTC,CASRYNRGSYEQYF
TRBV5-4,-,15,-,TRBJ1-2,TGTGCCAGCAGCTTGGAGGGCAGCAGTAACTATGGCTACACCTTC,CASSLEGSSNYGYTF
TRBV6-2/TRBV6-3,once,17,TRBD1,TRBJ2-2,TGTGCCAGCAGTTACGTCGTGAGGGGGCGCGACACCGGGGAGCTGTTTTTT,CASSYVVRGRDTGELFF
TRBV6-1,-,16,TRBD2,TRBJ2-3,TGTGCCAGCAGTGAAATGGTGACTAGCGACGCAGATACGCAGTATTTT,CASSEMVTSDADTQYF
TRBV5-4,-,15,-,TRBJ2-5,TGTGCCAGCAGCTTTGGACCCAGTATAATGGAGACCCAGTACTTC,CASSFGPSIMETQYF
TRBV5-1,-,14,-,TRBJ2-3,TGCGCCAGCAGCATGGACACTAGCACAGATACGCAGTATTTT,CASSMDTSTDTQYF
TRBV7-2,-,14,TRBD1,TRBJ2-4,TGTGCCAGCCGAAGCCGGGACAGAGGGGACATTCAGTACTTC,CASRSRDRGDIQYF
TRBV27,-,13,-,TRBJ1-4,TGTGCCAGCAGATTTGGCAGCAAGGAAAAACTGTTTTTT,CASRFGSKEKLFF
TRBV24-1,few,12,-,TRBJ2-7,TGTGCCACCAGTGATTTCGGCTACGAGCAGTACTTC,CATSDFGYEQYF